The T cell receptor beta chain described here comes from a study of neurological immune-mediated disorders. General observations from the study: Grouping of repertoires by phylogeny put those of 18 of 34 multiple sclerosis patients into a single related-CDR3 cluster, a possible signature. Patients with HTLV-1-associated myelopathy had the highest level of TCR clonal expansion, whereas patients with multiple sclerosis had the lowest level, falling beneath the level found in healthy controls.

Every sequencing run returned over 170 million TCR-beta sequences, which were derived from 15-18 subjects. TCRdb re-called the 5' RACE reads with MiXCR, one entry per CDR3 protein. The repertoire holds 70,000 or so distinct CDR3 sequences, with 4% to 6% as singletons. Unsorted libraries used 2 million PBMCs kept at -80 degrees C. Germline V gene sequence: CDR1 SGDLS, CDR2 YYNGEE. The V end lost 4 bases, the J end lost 4 bases, and 12 bases lay between the germline ends. This CDR3 is 13 amino acids long. This clonotype was detected a few times. Its antigen is currently unknown. This TCR was recovered from a woman in her twenties or thirties with multiple sclerosis. Sequencing was performed on PBMCs. The chain is built from TRBV9 and TRBJ2-7; D may be TRBD1 (5 bases). The CDR3 reads CASSFSTDYEQYF. The CDR3 coding sequence is TGTGCCAGCAGCTTCTCGACAGATTACGAGCAGTACTTC.